The 7 T cell receptor beta chains below all came from one sample that was sequenced in a study of T-cell reconstitution after alpha-beta-depleted transplantation in children (TCRdb year 2016). Receptor libraries were prepared by PCR. Sequencing was carried out with an Illumina HiSeq 2500. TCR library preparation used molecular barcoding, with unique molecular identifiers applied to normalize quantification of the TCRbeta repertoire. The raw public data were reprocessed by TCRdb itself: fastp quality trimming at Q25, MiXCR clonotype calling, in-frame beta chains only. Rows are combined by CDR3 protein, so each entry shows the most common genes and DNA. Across this sample there are about half a million distinct CDR3 sequences, with approximately 12% seen only once. The biggest ten clones account for about 5.6% of the sample. The source material was PBMCs from the stem cell graft donor, sampled from the stem cell graft. The receptors here all came from a human donor who donated a stem cell graft to a child with combined immunodeficiency.

Concerning this clonotype itself: A junction end diverges from the germline sequence, so it may reflect a read error. The rearrangement joins TRBV12-3 or TRBV12-4 to TRBJ2-3; the D gene is possibly TRBD2 (5 bases). CDR3 length equals 14 residues. CDR3 nucleotide sequence: TGTGCCAGCAGTGTAGCGCGAAGCACAGATACGCAGTATTTT. Its protein product is CASSVARSTDTQYF.

CDR3 protein: CASSLSFGGTEAFF. CDR3 nucleotides: TGTGCCAGCAGCTTGAGTTTCGGTGGGACTGAAGCTTTCTTT. V and J are TRBV5-4 and TRBJ1-1; no firm D call. Trimming removed 1 base at V and 5 bases at J, with 12 bases between. This CDR3 has 14 amino acids. Germline V gene lookup returns CDR1 SGHNT and CDR2 YYREEE (reference sequence).

The table lists this clonotype with a few counts. This CDR3 is CASRLGQNQPQHF. CDR3 nucleotide sequence: TGTGCCAGCAGATTGGGACAGAATCAGCCCCAGCATTTT. The genes are TRBV6-6 and TRBJ1-5, with 7 bases aligning to TRBD1. Trimming removed 6 bases from V and 4 bases from J; junction bases left unmatched: 3. The CDR3 extends over 13 amino acids. Germline CDR1 MNHNY, CDR2 SVGAGI (reference sequence).

This clonotype was observed a handful of times. This chain links TRBV3-1 with TRBJ2-7; D is unresolved. V was shortened by 1 base and J by 1 base, with 11 bases between the two germline ends. The CDR3 totals 15 residues. Germline assignment: CDR1 LGHDT and CDR2 YNNKEL (reference sequence). In DNA form, the CDR3 reads TGTGCCAGCAGCCAAGGAGCAGCGAAATCCTACGAGCAGTACTTC. As protein: CASSQGAAKSYEQYF.

This chain links TRBV6-4 with TRBJ2-5; D is possibly TRBD1 (6 bases). The CDR3 length is 15 residues. V was clipped by 6 bases and J by 6 bases, with 20 bases between them. The V gene's germline CDR1 is MRHNA and CDR2 SNTAGT. The CDR3 DNA is TGTGCCAGCAGCCGTACAGGGCGGCGGCTCAAGACCCAGTACTTC. Protein sequence: CASSRTGRRLKTQYF.

A few counts support this clonotype. The rearrangement uses TRBV15 and TRBJ1-3; D perhaps matches TRBD1 (6 bases). The ends were cut back, 3 bases at V and 2 bases at J, with 11 bases in the middle. The CDR3 is made up of 15 amino acids. Germline V gene data show CDR1 as LNHNV and CDR2 as YYDKDF (reference sequence). Here the CDR3 DNA reads TGTGCCACCAGCAGCCACAGGGAGGCTGGAAACACCATATATTTT. Its translation: CATSSHREAGNTIYF.

This sequence joins TRBV6-4 and TRBJ2-1; TRBD2 matches 7 bases. This CDR3 is 14 amino acids long. The germline CDR1 and CDR2 sequences are MRHNA and SNTAGT. V lost 8 bases, J lost 8 bases, and 12 bases stayed unmatched. CDR3 region: CASGAFAGGYEQFF. Written as DNA, the CDR3 is TGTGCCAGCGGCGCCTTCGCCGGGGGGTATGAGCAGTTCTTC.